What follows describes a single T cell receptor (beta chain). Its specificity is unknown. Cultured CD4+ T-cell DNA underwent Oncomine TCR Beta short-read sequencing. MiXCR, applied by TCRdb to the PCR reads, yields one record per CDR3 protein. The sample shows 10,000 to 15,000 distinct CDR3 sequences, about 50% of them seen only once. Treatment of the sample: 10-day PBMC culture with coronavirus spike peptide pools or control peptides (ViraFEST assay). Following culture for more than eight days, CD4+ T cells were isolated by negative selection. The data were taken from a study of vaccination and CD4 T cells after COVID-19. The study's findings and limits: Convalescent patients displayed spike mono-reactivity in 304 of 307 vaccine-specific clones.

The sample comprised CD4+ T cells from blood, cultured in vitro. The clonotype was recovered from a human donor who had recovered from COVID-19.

DNA for the CDR3: TGTGCCAGCAGTTACTCGCCAGAGAATCAGCCCCAGCATTTT. Its translation is CASSYSPENQPQHF. The chain couples TRBV6-2 or TRBV6-3 to TRBJ1-5; no clear D. The CDR3 covers 14 residues. V lost 0 bases and J 4 bases, leaving 7 bases between the germline ends. The germline gives CDR1 MNHEY, CDR2 SVGEGT.